The entry that follows covers one T cell receptor beta chain sequence. Its binding antigen is unknown. No base qualities exist here, and no much larger clone lies one base off it. The CDR3 regions of human TCRbeta chains were subjected to immunosequencing. The paper's data handling went like this. TCRs in the repertoires were matched against a reference library of SARS-CoV-2-specific TCRs that had been generated with the MIRA antigen-specificity platform. Breadth was defined as the fraction of unique TCRs that were SARS-CoV-2-associated. Depth was defined as the fraction of total T cells that were SARS-CoV-2-associated. Using the MIRA data, each spike-specific TCR was mapped to the spike region that the TCR reacts to and placed in a CD4 or CD8 class. Log10-transformed breadth and depth values were compared by one-way ANOVA with Sidak's multiple comparisons tests. TCRdb obtained this table from immuneACCESS and retained in-frame rearrangements with V and J assigned. These tables miss some clones; where compared with another copy, unresolved V genes account for less than half of the shortfall, and the remainder is unexplained. V, J and clone size are taken as reported in that table, and D and trimming were inferred from the DNA itself. The sample table records about 130,000 clones; around 89% of these occur just once. Of the sample, 4.2% falls within the top ten clones.

This record comes from a study of T cell responses to AZD1222 COVID-19 vaccine (dated by TCRdb to the early 2020s). Concerning the study at large: Because spike-specific TCR depth and breadth did not differ between the two schedules, AZD1222 recipients who got a second dose at roughly 4 weeks were pooled with those who got a second dose at roughly 12 weeks. Trial participants were enrolled by age into 18-55, 56-69 and 70-plus year subgroups, with 148, 28 and 57 TCR-sequenced participants respectively. A total of approximately 250 trial participants underwent TCR sequencing, of whom more than 200 had received two doses of AZD1222 and approximately 26 had received two doses of the MenACWY control vaccine. Summary of the overall study and its limitations: Conclusions about previously exposed vaccinees were limited because only six AZD1222 recipients were SARS-CoV-2 seropositive at baseline. No day 14 peak-response samples were available, so repertoires were characterized only after the peak T cell response. A significant rise in spike-specific TCR breadth and depth was observed after two AZD1222 doses relative to day 0 and relative to MenACWY recipients. Nearly half of unique spike-specific TCRs reportedly recognized epitopes outside regions mutated in the B.1.351 and B.1.1.7 variants. In the small 56-69-year group, the increase in depth fell short of significance, most likely because of low power. Participants were mostly white British and included more females than males, and it was suggested by the authors that clonal diversity may have been underestimated. CD4 TCRs associated with the vaccine covered the entire spike protein, and the dominant responses were in regions 160-218 and 743-854.

Interpreted using the paper, the time point label stands for: baseline before first vaccination. Vaccinee samples came from UK trials COV001 and COV002, including a single-blind randomized controlled phase 2/3 trial of AZD1222 (ChAdOx1 nCoV-19) in healthy adults. For TCRbeta chain sequencing, PBMC samples from trial participants were taken at day 0 and at day 28 after the second dose. From V the trimming removes 3 bases and from J it removes 10 bases, while the gene matches leave 6 bases of the junction unaccounted for. Including the terminal cysteine and phenylalanine, the CDR3 comprises 13 residues. Only the CDR3 DNA is retained, 39 bases long and in frame from the first base. Looking up the germline V gene yields CDR1 MRHNA and CDR2 SNTAGT.

The rearrangement joined TRBV6-4 to TRBJ2-1, with 7 bases aligning to TRBD1. The clonotype originates from an adult in good health. This specimen was peripheral blood, taken on day 0 of AZD1222 vaccination. CDR3 sequence: CASSDPGTEEQFF. The nucleotide sequence reads as follows: TGTGCCAGCAGTGATCCCGGGACAGAAGAGCAGTTCTTC.